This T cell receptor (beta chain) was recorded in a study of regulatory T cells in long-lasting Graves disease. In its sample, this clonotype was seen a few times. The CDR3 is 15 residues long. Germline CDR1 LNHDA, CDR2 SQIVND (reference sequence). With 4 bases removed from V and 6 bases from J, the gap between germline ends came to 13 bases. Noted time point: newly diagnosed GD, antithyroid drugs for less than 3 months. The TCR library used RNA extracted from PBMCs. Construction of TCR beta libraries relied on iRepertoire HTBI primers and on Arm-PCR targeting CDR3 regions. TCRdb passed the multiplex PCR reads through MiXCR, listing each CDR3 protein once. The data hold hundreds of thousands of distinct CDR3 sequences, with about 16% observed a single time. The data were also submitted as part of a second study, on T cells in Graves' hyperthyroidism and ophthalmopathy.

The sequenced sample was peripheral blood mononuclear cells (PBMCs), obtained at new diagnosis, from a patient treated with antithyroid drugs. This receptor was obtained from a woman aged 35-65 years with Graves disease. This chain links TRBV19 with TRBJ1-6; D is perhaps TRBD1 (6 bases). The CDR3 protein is CASSTGQRTNSPLHF. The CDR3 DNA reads TGTGCCAGTAGTACAGGACAGAGGACTAATTCACCCCTCCACTTT.